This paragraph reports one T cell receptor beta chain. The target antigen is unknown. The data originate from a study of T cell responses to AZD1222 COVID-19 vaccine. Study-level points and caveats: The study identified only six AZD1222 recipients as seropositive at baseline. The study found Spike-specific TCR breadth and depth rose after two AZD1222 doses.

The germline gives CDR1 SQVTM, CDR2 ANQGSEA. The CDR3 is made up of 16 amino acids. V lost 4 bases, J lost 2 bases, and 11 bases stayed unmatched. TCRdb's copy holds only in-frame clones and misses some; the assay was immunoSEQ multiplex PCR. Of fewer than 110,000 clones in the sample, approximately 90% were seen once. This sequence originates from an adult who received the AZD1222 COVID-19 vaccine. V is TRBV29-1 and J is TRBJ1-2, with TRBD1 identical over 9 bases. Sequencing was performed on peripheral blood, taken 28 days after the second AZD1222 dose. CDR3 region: CSVGRTGVSSNYGYTF. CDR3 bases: TGCAGCGTTGGACGGACAGGGGTATCCTCAAACTATGGCTACACCTTC. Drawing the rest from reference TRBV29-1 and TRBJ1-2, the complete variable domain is SAVISQKPSRDICQRGTSLTIQCQVDSQVTMMFWYRQQPGQSLTLIATANQGSEATYESGFVIDKFPISRPNLTFSTLTVSNMSPEDSSIYLCSVGRTGVSSNYGYTFGSGTRLTVV.